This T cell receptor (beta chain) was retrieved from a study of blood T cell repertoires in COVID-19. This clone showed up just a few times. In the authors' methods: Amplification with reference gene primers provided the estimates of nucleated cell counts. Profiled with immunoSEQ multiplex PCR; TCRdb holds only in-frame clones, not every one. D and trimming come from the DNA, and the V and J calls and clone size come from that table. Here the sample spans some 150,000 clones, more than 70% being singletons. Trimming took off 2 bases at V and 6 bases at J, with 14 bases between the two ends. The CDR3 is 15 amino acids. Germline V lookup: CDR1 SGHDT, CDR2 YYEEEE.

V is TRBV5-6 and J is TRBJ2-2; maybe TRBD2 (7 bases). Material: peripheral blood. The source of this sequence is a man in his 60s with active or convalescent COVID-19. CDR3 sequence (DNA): TGTGCCAGCAGCTTCGGGGGGCTCGTGGCCGGGGAGCTGTTTTTT. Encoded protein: CASSFGGLVAGELFF.